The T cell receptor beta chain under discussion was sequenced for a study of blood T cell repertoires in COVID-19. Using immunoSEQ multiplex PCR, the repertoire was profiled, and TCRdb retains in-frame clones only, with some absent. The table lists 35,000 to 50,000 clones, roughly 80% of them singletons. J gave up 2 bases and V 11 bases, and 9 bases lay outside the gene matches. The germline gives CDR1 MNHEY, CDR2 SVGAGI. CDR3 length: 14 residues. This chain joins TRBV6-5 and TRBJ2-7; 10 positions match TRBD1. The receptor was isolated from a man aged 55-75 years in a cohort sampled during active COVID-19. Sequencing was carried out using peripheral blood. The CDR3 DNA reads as TGTGCCGTACGGGACAGGGGCCCCCCCTACGAGCAGTACTTC. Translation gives CAVRDRGPPYEQYF.